This T cell receptor (beta chain) was profiled in a study of OX40 agonist ivuxolimab in advanced cancers. Study as a whole: Age averaged around 59 years (range roughly 23 to 79), and approximately 80% were male.

Study findings and constraints: Among the lowest peripheral clonal expansion occurred in 0.1-3.0 mg/kg partial responders. CD4+ and CD8+ T cells in blood underwent clonal expansion by week 6 at 0.1 to 3.0 mg/kg. Antigen targets of the expanded peripheral T cells went undetermined.

As for this clone: Its specificity is unknown.

Profiled with immunoSEQ multiplex PCR; TCRdb holds only in-frame clones, not every one. Of 95,000 to 150,000 clones detected, roughly 93% appear once; the ten largest clones hold more than 0.15%. Per the germline V gene, CDR1 is SGHRS and CDR2 is YFSETQ. Trimming pared 1 base from V and 2 bases from J, leaving 10 bases between. The CDR3 has 16 residues. Sequencing was performed on CD4+ or CD8+ T cells sorted from blood, taken in a trial of the OX40 agonist ivuxolimab. This sequence was found in an adult with an advanced solid tumor such as melanoma, head and neck, liver or kidney cancer. This chain uses TRBV5-1 with TRBJ2-6; D may correspond to TRBD1 or TRBD2 (5 bases each). DNA of the CDR3: TGCGCCAGCAGCTTGTACGGGGCTACTGGGGCCAACGTCCTGACTTTC. Protein product: CASSLYGATGANVLTF.